The T cell receptor (beta chain) described here comes from a study of OX40 agonist ivuxolimab in advanced cancers. This CDR3 region has 13 residues. The germline V gene has CDR1 MRHNA and CDR2 SNTAGT. V was trimmed by 6 bases and J by 1 base, leaving 9 bases between them. Data came from immunoSEQ multiplex PCR; TCRdb stores just in-frame clones and leaves some out. In the table there are tens of thousands of clones, 70% to 90% of which are singletons. This sequence was found in an adult with an advanced solid tumor such as melanoma, head and neck, liver or kidney cancer. The chain couples TRBV6-4 to TRBJ1-1, with D possibly being TRBD1 (5 bases). This specimen consisted of CD4+ or CD8+ T cells sorted from blood, obtained in a trial of the OX40 agonist ivuxolimab. In DNA, the CDR3 is TGTGCCAGCAGATTGGGGGAGAACACTGAAGCTTTCTTT. This sequence encodes CASRLGENTEAFF.